These 20 T cell receptor beta chains were all obtained from the same sample, sequenced in a study of human T cells and chemical hapten exposure. TCRdb fed the RACE reads into MiXCR, producing one record per CDR3 protein. This sample has about 130,000 distinct CDR3 sequences, with roughly 9% found just once. Regarding time point: healthy volunteer bleed at 2 weeks. Extraction yielded total RNA from whole blood (unfractionated). The sample comprised whole blood. The source is a male donor in good health. Some clones in this sample may be carry-over from other donors' samples.

This clonotype has at least ten counts. The chain links TRBV5-1 to TRBJ2-3, with 11 bases that match TRBD1. Unmatched junction bases numbered 6, after V lost 4 bases and J lost 5 bases. Germline lookup yields CDR1 SGHRS and CDR2 YFSETQ. The CDR3 loop spans 15 amino acids. This chain's CDR3 is CASSPPGQGEDTQYF. CDR3 sequence (DNA): TGCGCCAGCAGCCCGCCGGGACAGGGGGAAGATACGCAGTATTTT.

This clonotype was recorded many times. This CDR3 reads CASSIDGQSTDTQYF. As DNA, the CDR3 is TGTGCCAGTAGTATAGACGGACAGAGCACAGATACGCAGTATTTT. This rearrangement joins TRBV19 to TRBJ2-3; D may be TRBD1 (6 bases). V was shortened by 0 bases and J by 0 bases, with 7 bases between the two germline ends. This CDR3 has 15 residues. Germline V gives CDR1 LNHDA, CDR2 SQIVND (reference sequence).

This clonotype was seen only a few times. V is TRBV6-6 and J is TRBJ1-2; a possible D gene is TRBD1 (5 bases). The germline gives CDR1 MNHNY, CDR2 SVGAGI (reference sequence). Trimming pared 8 bases from V and 5 bases from J, leaving 12 bases between. There are 12 residues in the CDR3. CDR3 coding DNA: TGTGCCAGCTGGGGCGGGCGGTATGGCTACACCTTC. Translated, it gives CASWGGRYGYTF.

In its sample, this clonotype was seen a few times. This chain links TRBV10-3 with TRBJ2-6, with TRBD1 as a possible D gene (5 bases). Trimming removed 6 bases at V and 4 bases at J, with 10 bases between. This CDR3 comprises 14 residues. Looked up from germline, CDR1 is ENHRY and CDR2 is SYGVKD. As DNA, the CDR3 is TGTGCCATCAGGCAGGGCGCCGGGGCCAACGTCCTGACTTTC. It codes for CAIRQGAGANVLTF.

This clonotype has only a few counts. This chain joins TRBV2 and TRBJ1-1, with 7 bases identical to TRBD1. CDR1 SNHLY and CDR2 FYNNEI come from the germline V gene. The ends lost 6 bases at V and 4 bases at J; junction bases unmatched: 8. There are 14 residues in the CDR3. In nucleotides, the CDR3 is TGTGCCAGCAGCGTTCAGGGGGTGAGCACTGAAGCTTTCTTT. Translating it yields CASSVQGVSTEAFF.

This clonotype was found many times. This chain uses TRBV20-1 with TRBJ1-1; 11 nucleotides agree with TRBD1. The germline CDR1 and CDR2 sequences are DFQATT and SNEGSKA (reference sequence). V gave up 3 bases and J gave up 3 bases; unmatched junction bases: 0. There are 13 residues in the CDR3. Written as DNA, the CDR3 is TGCAGTGCTAGGGGACAGGGGGACACTGAAGCTTTCTTT. Its translation: CSARGQGDTEAFF.

The table lists this clonotype with a few counts. The V gene is TRBV7-9, the J gene TRBJ2-7, with D maybe TRBD2 (6 bases). CDR3 length: 17 residues. V was cut by 0 bases and J by 0 bases, with 15 bases left in between. Germline CDR1 is SEHNR and CDR2 is FQNEAQ (reference sequence). The CDR3 protein is CASSLAPGLLYSYEQYF. The DNA for the CDR3 is TGTGCCAGCAGCTTAGCGCCGGGACTGTTATACTCCTACGAGCAGTACTTC.

In the case of this clonotype: A much larger clonotype is one base distant, so this may be a read error. The CDR3 region has the DNA TGTGCCAGCAGTGAAGATGGGACCGAGGAGCTGTTTTTT. This encodes CASSEDGTEELFF. J is TRBJ2-2 and V is TRBV2; the D gene could be TRBD1 or TRBD2 (5 bases each). The CDR3 extends over 13 amino acids. Germline CDR1 is SNHLY and CDR2 is FYNNEI. The whole variable domain, filled in from reference TRBV2 and TRBJ2-2, reads EPEVTQTPSHQVTQMGQEVILRCVPISNHLYFYWYRQILGQKVEFLVSFYNNEISEKSEIFDDQFSVERPDGSNFTLKIRSTKLEDSAMYFCASSEDGTEELFFGEGSRLTVL.

In this sample, this clonotype turned up a few times. The chain joins TRBV6-5 to TRBJ2-7; TRBD2 matches at 7 bases. The CDR3 is 16 residues long. Germline trimming cut 6 bases from V and 0 bases from J; bases unmatched to any gene: 11. Per the germline V gene, CDR1 is MNHEY and CDR2 is SVGAGI. This CDR3 is CASRRWGEGSSYEQYF. CDR3 in DNA: TGTGCCAGCAGGCGCTGGGGGGAGGGGAGCTCCTACGAGCAGTACTTC.

The V call is TRBV7-9, the J call TRBJ2-7; D perhaps matches TRBD1 (5 bases). This CDR3 region has 11 residues. V lost 9 bases and J lost 3, with 9 bases in between. Germline CDR1 SEHNR, CDR2 FQNEAQ (reference sequence). The CDR3 sequence is CASVGDYEQYF. CDR3 nucleotides: TGTGCCAGTGTAGGGGACTACGAGCAGTACTTC.

This clonotype was seen repeatedly, ten times or more. The chain couples TRBV25-1 to TRBJ1-4; D ambiguous. Germline V gene sequence: CDR1 MGHDK, CDR2 SYGVNS. The V gene lost 3 bases and the J gene lost 13 bases, with 9 bases spanning the gap. CDR3 length: 11 residues. This chain's CDR3 is CASSDGGRLFF. The CDR3 DNA follows: TGTGCCAGCAGTGACGGCGGGAGACTGTTTTTT.

To note about this clonotype: This could be a read error, since a much larger clone is one nucleotide away. The rearrangement uses TRBV5-1 and TRBJ2-1; D is unclear. The CDR3 totals 14 residues. The V gene lost 7 bases and the J gene lost 2 bases, with 13 bases spanning the gap. CDR1 SGHRS and CDR2 YFSETQ come from the germline V gene. The CDR3 DNA sequence: TGCGCCAGCGGCGTGAGACTGGCCTACAATGAGCAGTTCTTC. Translation: CASGVRLAYNEQFF.

This chain joins TRBV6-1 and TRBJ1-4; tentatively, D is TRBD1 (5 bases). The V and J ends lost 7 bases and 5 bases respectively, with 17 bases between them. CDR1 MNHNS and CDR2 SASEGT come from the germline V gene. The CDR3 extends over 15 amino acids. CDR3: CASTLDSPLNEKLFF. DNA for the CDR3: TGTGCCAGCACCCTAGACAGTCCTTTGAATGAAAAACTGTTTTTT.

This clonotype turned up a few times. The chain is built from TRBV7-3 and TRBJ1-1; TRBD1 matches 8 bases. The CDR3 consists of 15 residues. Germline V gene lookup returns CDR1 SGHTA and CDR2 FQGTGA. V shed 6 bases and J 4 bases; nucleotides not matched to a gene: 10. The CDR3 loop reads CASSARTGRVTEAFF. CDR3 DNA sequence: TGTGCCAGCAGTGCCCGGACAGGGCGGGTCACTGAAGCTTTCTTT.

This clonotype was counted between two and nine times. This chain joins TRBV20-1 and TRBJ2-7, with TRBD2 matching 14 bases. V trimming: 0 bases; J trimming: 2 bases; junction bases outside the gene matches: 12. CDR1 and CDR2 (germline): DFQATT, SNEGSKA (reference sequence). The CDR3 extends over 19 amino acids. The CDR3 is CSARDPSGTSGSDPYEQYF. The CDR3 DNA reads as TGCAGTGCTAGAGATCCGTCGGGGACTAGCGGGAGCGACCCCTACGAGCAGTACTTC.

The V and J genes are TRBV7-9 and TRBJ2-7, with 12 bases identical to TRBD1. Germline V CDR1 and CDR2: SEHNR, FQNEAQ (reference sequence). The CDR3 is 14 amino acids. V dropped 7 bases and J dropped 7; count of bases not matched to a gene: 8. CDR3 loop: CASTAGTGGGEQYF. In DNA form, the CDR3 reads TGTGCCAGCACCGCCGGGACAGGGGGCGGAGAGCAGTACTTC.

The table lists this clonotype with a few counts. The chain couples TRBV25-1 to TRBJ2-3, with 7 bases lining up with TRBD2. Losses at the gene ends were 1 base for V and 4 bases for J; bases not matched to a gene: 8. CDR3 length: 16 residues. CDR1 and CDR2 (germline): MGHDK, SYGVNS. The CDR3 nucleotides read TGTGCCAGCAGTGAATTGGGGGGAGGGCTGGCAGATACGCAGTATTTT. This sequence encodes CASSELGGGLADTQYF.

A few counts support this clonotype. CDR3 DNA: TGTGCCAGCAGTTTTAGACGAAACAATGAGCAGTTCTTC. It yields the protein CASSFRRNNEQFF. The V call is TRBV27, the J call TRBJ2-1; D unresolved. V was shortened by 3 bases and J by 5 bases, with 8 bases between the two germline ends. This CDR3 is 13 amino acids long. Germline lookup yields CDR1 MNHEY and CDR2 SMNVEV (reference sequence).

This clonotype was counted ten times or more. The chain has TRBV20-1 and TRBJ2-1; D is unresolved. Trimming left V 8 bases short and J 7 bases short, with 9 bases between. CDR1 is DFQATT, CDR2 SNEGSKA, per germline (reference sequence). The CDR3 is 10 residues long. DNA of the CDR3: TGCAGTTCCGTGGGTAATGAGCAGTTCTTC. This encodes CSSVGNEQFF.

This clonotype was recorded at least ten times. The V gene is TRBV6-6, the J gene TRBJ2-3, with TRBD2 matching 8 bases. The CDR3 has 17 residues. With V trimmed by 5 bases and J by 2 bases, 12 bases remained unmatched. Germline values: CDR1 MNHNY, CDR2 SVGAGI (reference sequence). The CDR3 loop is CASSPGVEAGDTDTQYF. CDR3 nucleotide sequence: TGTGCCAGCAGTCCGGGAGTGGAAGCGGGGGACACAGATACGCAGTATTTT.